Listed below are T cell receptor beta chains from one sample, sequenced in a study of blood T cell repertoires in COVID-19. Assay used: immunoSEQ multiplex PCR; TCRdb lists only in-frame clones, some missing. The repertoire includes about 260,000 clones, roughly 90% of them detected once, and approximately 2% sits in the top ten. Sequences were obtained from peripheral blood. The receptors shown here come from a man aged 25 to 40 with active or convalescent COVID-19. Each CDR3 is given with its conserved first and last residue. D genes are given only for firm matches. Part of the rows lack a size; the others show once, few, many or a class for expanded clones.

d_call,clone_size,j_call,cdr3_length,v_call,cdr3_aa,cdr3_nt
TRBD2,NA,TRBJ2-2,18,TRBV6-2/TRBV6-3,CASSYPRSSGGLPGELFF,TGTGCCAGCAGTTACCCGCGTTCTAGCGGGGGGTTACCCGGGGAGCTGTTTTTT
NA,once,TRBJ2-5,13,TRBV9,CASSVARGETQYF,TGTGCCAGCAGCGTAGCACGGGGTGAGACCCAGTACTTC
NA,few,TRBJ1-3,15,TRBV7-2,CASSLDGGSGNTIYF,TGTGCCAGCAGCTTAGACGGAGGGTCTGGAAACACCATATATTTT
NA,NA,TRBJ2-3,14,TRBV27,CASSRRDGTDTQYF,TGTGCCAGCAGTAGACGAGACGGGACAGATACGCAGTATTTT
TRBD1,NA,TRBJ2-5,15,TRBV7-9,CASSFDGTGEETQYF,TGTGCCAGCAGCTTTGACGGGACAGGGGAAGAGACCCAGTACTTC
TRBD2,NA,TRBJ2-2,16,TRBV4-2,CASSQRLAGGSGELFF,TGTGCCAGCAGTCAACGACTAGCGGGGGGGAGCGGGGAGCTGTTTTTT
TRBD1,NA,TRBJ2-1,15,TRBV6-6,CASTDAGQGIDEQFF,TGTGCCAGCACGGACGCGGGACAGGGAATAGATGAGCAGTTCTTC
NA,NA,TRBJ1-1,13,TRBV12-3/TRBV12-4,CASGGNLNTEAFF,TGTGCCAGCGGAGGGAATCTGAACACTGAAGCTTTCTTT
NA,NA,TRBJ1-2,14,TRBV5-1,CASSWTDATYGYTF,TGCGCCAGCAGCTGGACAGATGCCACCTATGGCTACACCTTC
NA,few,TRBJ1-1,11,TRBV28,CASSRRTEAFF,TGTGCCAGCAGCCGGAGGACTGAAGCTTTCTTT
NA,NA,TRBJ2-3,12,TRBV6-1,CASSDRADTQYF,TGTGCCAGCAGTGACAGGGCAGATACGCAGTATTTT
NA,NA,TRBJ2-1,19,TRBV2,CASRERLGQLMPTYNEQFF,TGTGCCAGCAGAGAAAGGCTAGGACAGCTAATGCCAACATACAATGAGCAGTTCTTC
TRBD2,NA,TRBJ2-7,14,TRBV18,CASSPTSGVYEQYF,TGTGCCAGCTCACCCACTAGCGGTGTATACGAGCAGTACTTC
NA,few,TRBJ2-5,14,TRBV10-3,CAIKGGGPQETQYF,TGTGCCATCAAAGGGGGGGGGCCGCAAGAGACCCAGTACTTC
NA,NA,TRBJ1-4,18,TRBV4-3,CASSQGIPPAGAWQKLFF,TGCGCCAGCAGCCAAGGAATTCCCCCCGCAGGGGCCTGGCAAAAACTGTTTTTT
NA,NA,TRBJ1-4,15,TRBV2,CASSVSRTPNEKLFF,TGTGCCAGCAGTGTTTCAAGAACTCCTAATGAAAAACTGTTTTTT
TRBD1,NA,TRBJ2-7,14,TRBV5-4,CASSLGQGSYEQYF,TGTGCCAGCAGCTTGGGACAGGGGTCCTACGAGCAGTACTTC
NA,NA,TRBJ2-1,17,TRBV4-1,CASSPLASRSSYNEQFF,TGCGCCAGCAGCCCCTTAGCCAGCCGAAGCTCCTACAATGAGCAGTTCTTC
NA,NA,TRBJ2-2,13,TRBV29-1,CSVGAGNTGELFF,TGCAGCGTTGGGGCGGGAAACACCGGGGAGCTGTTTTTT
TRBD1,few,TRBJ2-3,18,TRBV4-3,CASSQEWDRGLGTDTQYF,TGCGCCAGCAGCCAAGAGTGGGACAGGGGGTTAGGCACAGATACGCAGTATTTT
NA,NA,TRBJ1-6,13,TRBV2,CASRDNGNSPLHF,TGTGCCAGCAGAGACAACGGTAATTCACCCCTCCACTTT
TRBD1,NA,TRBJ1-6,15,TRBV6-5,CASSWDSQRNSPLHF,TGTGCCAGCAGTTGGGACAGCCAAAGAAATTCACCCCTCCACTTT
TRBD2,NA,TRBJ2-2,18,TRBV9,CASSSPTSGGARTGELFF,TGTGCCAGCAGCAGCCCAACTAGCGGGGGGGCGAGGACCGGGGAGCTGTTTTTT
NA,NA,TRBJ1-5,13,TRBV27,CASSLGANQPQHF,TGTGCCAGCAGTTTAGGAGCCAATCAGCCCCAGCATTTT
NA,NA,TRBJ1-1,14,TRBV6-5,CASKIRGRGDEAFF,TGTGCCAGCAAGATCCGGGGCAGGGGCGATGAAGCTTTCTTT
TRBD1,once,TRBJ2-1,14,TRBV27,CASRGQGKNNEQFF,TGTGCCAGCAGGGGACAGGGGAAAAACAATGAGCAGTTCTTC
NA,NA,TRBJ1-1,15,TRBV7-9,CASSFQATGPGEAFF,TGTGCCAGCAGCTTCCAAGCCACAGGGCCGGGTGAAGCTTTCTTT
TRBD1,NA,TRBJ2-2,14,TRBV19,CASSLQGFTGELFF,TGTGCCAGTAGTTTACAGGGGTTCACCGGGGAGCTGTTTTTT
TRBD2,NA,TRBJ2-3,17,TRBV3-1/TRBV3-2,CASSQVSVTSEGDTQYF,TGTGCCAGCAGCCAAGTTTCCGTTACTAGCGAGGGTGATACGCAGTATTTT
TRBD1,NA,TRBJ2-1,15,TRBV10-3,CAIRNARDRYNEQFF,TGTGCCATCAGAAACGCCCGGGACAGATACAATGAGCAGTTCTTC
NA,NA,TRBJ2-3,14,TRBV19,CASSISQSTDTQYF,TGTGCCAGTAGTATTTCGCAGAGCACAGATACGCAGTATTTT
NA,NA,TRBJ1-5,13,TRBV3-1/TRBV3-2,CASSQVLDQPQHF,TGTGCCAGCAGCCAAGTCTTAGATCAGCCCCAGCATTTT
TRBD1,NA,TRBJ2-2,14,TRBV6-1,CASGTTGDTGELFF,TGTGCCAGCGGTACTACAGGGGATACCGGGGAGCTGTTTTTT
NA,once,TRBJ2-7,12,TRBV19,CASSPDGVKQYF,TGTGCCAGTAGTCCAGACGGGGTTAAGCAGTACTTC
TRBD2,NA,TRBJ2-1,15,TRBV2,CASSATSGGSNEQFF,TGTGCCAGCAGCGCCACTAGCGGGGGTAGCAATGAGCAGTTCTTC
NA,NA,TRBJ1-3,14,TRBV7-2,CASWNRVTGNTIYF,TGTGCCAGCTGGAACAGGGTGACTGGAAACACCATATATTTT
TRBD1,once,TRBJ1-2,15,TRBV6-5,CASAERGQGIHGYTF,TGTGCCAGCGCGGAGCGAGGACAGGGAATCCATGGCTACACCTTC
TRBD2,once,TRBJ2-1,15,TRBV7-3,CASSLLLAGYNEQFF,TGTGCCAGCAGCTTACTACTAGCGGGTTACAATGAGCAGTTCTTC
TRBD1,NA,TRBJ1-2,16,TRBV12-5,CASGLEGTGTNYGYTF,TGTGCTAGTGGTTTGGAAGGGACAGGGACTAACTATGGCTACACCTTC
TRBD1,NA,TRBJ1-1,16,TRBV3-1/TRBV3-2,CASSQDPDRVATEAFF,TGTGCCAGCAGCCAAGATCCCGACAGGGTCGCGACTGAAGCTTTCTTT
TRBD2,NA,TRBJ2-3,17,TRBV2,CASSESYGLASTDTQYF,TGTGCCAGCAGTGAAAGCTACGGACTAGCAAGCACAGATACGCAGTATTTT
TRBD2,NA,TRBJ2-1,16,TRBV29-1,CSVTGFSGGTANEQFF,TGCAGCGTTACAGGCTTTAGCGGGGGTACCGCGAATGAGCAGTTCTTC
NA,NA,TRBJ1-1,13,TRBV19,CASSTQLNTEAFF,TGTGCCAGTAGTACCCAGTTGAACACTGAAGCTTTCTTT
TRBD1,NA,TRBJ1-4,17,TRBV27,CASSNTRNRGDYEKLFF,TGTGCCAGCAGCAACACTAGGAACAGGGGGGATTATGAAAAACTGTTTTTT
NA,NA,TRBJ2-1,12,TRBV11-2,CASSLASNEQFF,TGTGCCAGCAGCTTAGCTAGCAATGAGCAGTTCTTC
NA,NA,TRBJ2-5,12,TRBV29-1,CSVEGGEETQYF,TGCAGCGTCGAGGGTGGCGAAGAGACCCAGTACTTC
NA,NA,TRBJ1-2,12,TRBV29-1,CSVESRDYGYTF,TGCAGCGTTGAGTCCCGGGATTATGGCTACACCTTC
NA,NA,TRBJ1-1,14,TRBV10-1,CASIGGRGPTEAFF,TGCGCCAGCATAGGTGGGAGGGGCCCCACTGAAGCTTTCTTT
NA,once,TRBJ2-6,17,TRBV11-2,CASSLGQISSGANVLTF,TGTGCCAGCAGCTTAGGTCAAATTTCCTCTGGGGCCAACGTCCTGACTTTC
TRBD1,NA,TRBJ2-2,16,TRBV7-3,CASSPLQGAISGELFF,TGTGCCAGCAGCCCTCTACAGGGGGCAATTTCCGGGGAGCTGTTTTTT
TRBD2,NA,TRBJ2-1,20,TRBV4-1,CASSQDRRLAGTSSYNEQFF,TGCGCCAGCAGCCAAGATAGGAGGCTAGCGGGGACAAGCTCCTACAATGAGCAGTTCTTC
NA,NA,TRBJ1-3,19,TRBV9,CASSPEWVAGITGGNTIYF,TGTGCCAGCAGCCCCGAGTGGGTGGCGGGAATCACGGGAGGAAACACCATATATTTT
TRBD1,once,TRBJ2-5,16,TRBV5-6,CASSWNSGTGGETQYF,TGTGCCAGCAGCTGGAATTCCGGGACAGGGGGTGAGACCCAGTACTTC
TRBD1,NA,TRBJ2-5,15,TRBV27,CASSLSGTGKETQYF,TGTGCCAGCAGTTTATCCGGGACAGGGAAAGAGACCCAGTACTTC